A selection of T cell receptor beta chains follows, all from one sample in a study of PD-1 blockade in classical Hodgkin lymphoma. The method was immunoSEQ multiplex PCR; TCRdb's version includes in-frame clones alone and lacks a portion of them. The sample records about 12,000 clones, approximately 84% being singletons. The starting material was CD8+ T cells from blood, obtained before the fourth cycle of nivolumab. These receptor sequences come from a human donor with classical Hodgkin lymphoma. The donor label of this sample is uncertain. The CDR3 runs from the conserved cysteine through the conserved F or W. D genes are given only for firm matches. Size tells how often a clone was seen (once, few, many) or the class of an expanded clone, and some rows leave it out.

>TRBJ2-2|NA|NA|TRBV28
CASSLWGTGELFF
TGTGCCAGCAGTTTATGGGGCACCGGGGAGCTGTTTTTT
>TRBJ2-2|once|NA|TRBV5-1
CASSFTARNTGELFF
TGCGCCAGCAGCTTCACCGCAAGAAACACCGGGGAGCTGTTTTTT
>TRBJ1-4|once|NA|TRBV2
CASSEGRGDEKLFF
TGTGCCAGCAGTGAGGGGCGGGGGGATGAAAAACTGTTTTTT
>TRBJ1-1|NA|NA|TRBV7-2
CASSLDWWAEAFF
TGTGCCAGCAGCTTAGACTGGTGGGCTGAAGCTTTCTTT
>TRBJ2-1|NA|NA|TRBV21-1
CASSKAGTSGSSYNEQFF
TGTGCCAGCAGCAAAGCTGGGACTAGCGGGAGTTCCTACAATGAGCAGTTCTTC
>TRBJ1-2|NA|TRBD1|TRBV7-9
CASSSDGTGGYGYTF
TGTGCCAGCAGCTCCGATGGGACAGGGGGCTATGGCTACACCTTC
>TRBJ2-1|NA|TRBD2|TRBV6-5
CASSYGLAGRKEQFF
TGTGCCAGCAGTTACGGCCTAGCGGGAAGAAAAGAGCAGTTCTTC
>TRBJ2-1|NA|NA|TRBV9
CASSVNGNEQFF
TGTGCCAGCAGCGTTAACGGGAATGAGCAGTTCTTC
>TRBJ2-7|NA|TRBD2|TRBV27
CASSPLAGGLDEQYF
TGTGCCAGCAGTCCACTAGCGGGAGGACTCGACGAGCAGTACTTC
>TRBJ1-3|NA|NA|TRBV6-5
CASSYSGAGNTIYF
TGTGCCAGCAGTTACTCGGGGGCTGGAAACACCATATATTTT